Described below is a single TCR beta chain sequence and its context. In its sample, this clone was seen many times. Its antigen remains unidentified. Coverage ceases 3 residues before the CDR3 finishes, and the germline J gene fills in the end. This sample is part of a study of T cell clonality in common variable immunodeficiency (dated by TCRdb to the mid-2010s). Broader findings and caveats from the paper: Correlations of repertoire features with clinical complications were constrained by heterogeneity among patients within the CVID cohort. Compared with healthy controls, CVID subjects showed increased TCRbeta clonality (t-test p = 0.018), a feature most characteristic of about a third of subjects. It was noted by the authors that sequencing of the repertoires of T cell subpopulations would be needed to clarify the cause of the increased clonality in CVID. Fewer deletions and N-nucleotide insertions were reportedly observed in CVID TCRbeta sequences, and highly modified clones with 13 or more V deletions were reportedly absent from CVID TCRbeta sequences. Fewer TCRbeta clones were shared among CVID subjects than among healthy controls (p < 0.0001). Despite equal DNA input, controls averaged around 82,000 unique sequences per sample versus about 32,000 in CVID samples.

For sequencing, equivalent amounts of genomic DNA were input from CVID and control samples. For every sample, a 60 bp segment covering the rearranged TCRbeta CDR3 region was amplified and then sequenced. TCRbeta amplification used the immunoSEQ assay, a bias-corrected multiplex PCR with high-throughput sequencing. Regarding the original processing steps: Every unique nucleotide sequence counted as a clone and was annotated with V, D and J genes, copy number and frequency. Sequences were labeled productive if in frame, and non-productive if out of frame or containing stop codons. As previously described, clonality was calculated on the basis of Shannon's entropy. The predicted amino acid sequences of productive clones were used to derive the mean CDR3 Kyte-Doolittle hydropathy. The R hclust function was used to hierarchically cluster scaled V gene usage with Manhattan distance and complete linkage. To assess clone sharing by CDR3 amino acid sequence, 12 repertoires per group were resampled over 100 rounds. The repertoires were searched for approximately 70 published EBV-specific TCRbeta sequences and almost 250 published CMV-specific TCRbeta sequences. Analysis left out two CVID samples that produced under 10,000 sequences, so 45 or so CVID repertoires remained. TCRdb took over this immuneACCESS table, retaining in-frame rearrangements with V and J assigned. Such tables are incomplete; in checked studies, under half of the missing clones stem from an unresolved V gene, and the remainder is unexplained. The D gene and trimming were derived from the DNA, and the V and J assignments and clone size from that table. This sample has about 30,000 clones, none of them a singleton. The ten largest clones add up to 5% to 6.5% of the sample.

Reading from cysteine to phenylalanine, the CDR3 counts 12 amino acids. Part of the CDR3 DNA is given, 27 bases translated from base 1. The germline V gene (reference sequence) specifies DFQATT as CDR1 and SNEGSKA as CDR2. V has 7 bases trimmed and J has 6 bases trimmed; junction bases matching no gene number 6. CVID was diagnosed by standard criteria: serum IgG, IgA and/or IgM reduced below normal range, plus specific antibody deficiency. There were 40 to 45 subjects in the CVID group (about 30 male and around 15 female), ranging in age from about 8 to 70 years, with a mean age of about 40. Both CVID patients and healthy controls were predominantly of Caucasian heritage. At the time of study participation, every CVID subject had been on replacement immunoglobulin therapy for at least one year. At blood collection, none of the CVID subjects was ill or on immunomodulatory or immunosuppressive medication. Heparinized peripheral whole blood samples of roughly 5 to 8 ml were obtained from each donor. Genomic DNA from adults with common variable immune deficiency (CVID) and from healthy adult controls was the source for sequencing TCRbeta CDR3 repertoires. Diluted blood was density-centrifuged over Hypaque 1077 or Ficoll-Paque to isolate peripheral blood mononuclear cells. Genomic DNA was obtained from unsorted mononuclear cells using either Qiagen column purification or a centrifugation-based method.

Sample: peripheral blood mononuclear cells. The TCR sequence derives from a human donor with common variable immunodeficiency. The rearrangement joined TRBV20-1 to TRBJ2-1, and 7 bases in between align with TRBD1. The covered CDR3 bases are TGCAGTGTTAGGGGGCAGAGCAATGAG. Translated, it reads CSVRGQSNE. The whole CDR3 protein is CSVRGQSNEQFF.